One and the same sample provided the 14 T cell receptor beta chains below, sequenced in a study of PD-L1 blockade in urothelial cancer. TCRdb keeps only in-frame clones here, not all; method: immunoSEQ multiplex PCR. The sample carries around 19,000 clones, roughly 88% recorded once. Specimen: PBMCs, collected around atezolizumab (anti-PD-L1) treatment. These receptors were obtained from a man over 45 with urothelial cancer.

This sequence joins TRBV19 and TRBJ1-2, with D tentatively TRBD1 (5 bases). Trimming cost V 7 bases and J 0 bases, with 18 bases left between them. The germline gives CDR1 LNHDA, CDR2 SQIVND (reference sequence). The CDR3 is 16 residues long. As DNA, the CDR3 is TGTGCCAGTACCAGGGCCGGGAGTAAGGCTAACTATGGCTACACCTTC. This translates into CASTRAGSKANYGYTF.

The chain links TRBV9 to TRBJ1-1; TRBD1 agrees at 7 bases. Per germline, CDR1 SGDLS and CDR2 YYNGEE. The CDR3 extends over 14 amino acids. V lost 4 bases to trimming and J lost 0 bases; unmatched junction nucleotides: 3. CDR3: CASSQQGLNTEAFF. The CDR3 region has the DNA TGTGCCAGCAGCCAACAGGGGTTGAACACTGAAGCTTTCTTT.

The genes are TRBV7-9 and TRBJ2-7; possible D gene TRBD2, 5 bases. From germline, CDR1 is SEHNR and CDR2 FQNEAQ (reference sequence). The CDR3 runs 15 residues. V was clipped by 6 bases and J by 6 bases, with 21 bases between them. In DNA, the CDR3 is TGTGCCAGCAGAGGCGTCGGGGATAAAGTCGCCGAGCAGTACTTC. Residues: CASRGVGDKVAEQYF.

The rearrangement links TRBV28 to TRBJ2-4; a weak D match, TRBD2 (5 bases). Per the germline V gene, CDR1 is MDHEN and CDR2 is SYDVKM. The length of the CDR3 is 15 residues. V lost 5 bases, J lost 8 bases, and 19 bases lay in between. In DNA, the CDR3 is TGTGCCAGCAGTCCCCAGAGGCTTCGGGGTTACATTCAGTACTTC. As protein: CASSPQRLRGYIQYF.

This rearrangement joins TRBV2 to TRBJ1-2; possibly TRBD1 for D (6 bases). CDR1 SNHLY and CDR2 FYNNEI come from the germline V gene. V shed 5 bases and J shed 8 bases, with 18 bases lying between them. This CDR3 is built from 14 residues. The CDR3 loop is CASSSDRPPGGYTF. CDR3 DNA: TGTGCCAGCAGTTCCGACAGGCCCCCGGGGGGCTACACCTTC. Complete variable domain (other parts from reference TRBV2 and TRBJ1-2): EPEVTQTPSHQVTQMGQEVILRCVPISNHLYFYWYRQILGQKVEFLVSFYNNEISEKSEIFDDQFSVERPDGSNFTLKIRSTKLEDSAMYFCASSSDRPPGGYTFGSGTRLTVV.

The rearrangement uses TRBV5-8 and TRBJ1-4; the match to TRBD1 covers 7 bases. V gave up 0 bases and J gave up 7 bases; unmatched junction bases: 12. There are 17 residues in the CDR3. Germline CDR1 reads SGHTS; CDR2 reads YDEGEE. The CDR3 spells CASSLGQGQERGEKLFF. For the CDR3, the DNA is TGTGCCAGCAGCTTGGGCCAAGGACAGGAACGAGGTGAAAAACTGTTTTTT.

This clone was found once. The rearrangement uses TRBV5-4 and TRBJ2-3; D is undetermined. The CDR3 contains 12 residues. Trimming removed 0 bases from V and 6 bases from J, with 5 bases in between. Germline loops: CDR1 SGHNT, CDR2 YYREEE (reference sequence). CDR3 in amino acids: CASSLAVDTQYF. DNA of the CDR3: TGTGCCAGCAGCTTGGCAGTTGATACGCAGTATTTT.

The V call is TRBV7-8, the J call TRBJ1-2; TRBD1 matches at 9 bases. Germline V gene data show CDR1 as SGHVS and CDR2 as FQNEAQ. V trimming: 5 bases; J trimming: 4 bases; junction bases outside the gene matches: 11. The CDR3 spans 16 residues. The CDR3 coding sequence is TGTGCCAGCAGCGCCGGGACAGGGCAACTAGTCTATGGCTACACCTTC. It translates to CASSAGTGQLVYGYTF.

The rearrangement links TRBV4-2 to TRBJ1-6, with 9 bases aligning to TRBD1. Germline CDR1 reads LGHNA; CDR2 reads YNFKEQ. The CDR3 extends over 15 amino acids. Trimming cost V 4 bases and J 7 bases; bases outside gene matches: 5. The CDR3 spells CASSRTGGENSPLHF. CDR3 nucleotide sequence: TGTGCCAGCAGCCGTACAGGGGGCGAAAATTCACCCCTCCACTTT.

J is TRBJ2-5 and V is TRBV15; TRBD1 agrees at 9 bases. The ends lost 5 bases at V and 7 bases at J; junction bases unmatched: 5. Germline V lookup: CDR1 LNHNV, CDR2 YYDKDF (reference sequence). This CDR3 has 13 amino acids. CDR3 nucleotide sequence: TGTGCCACCAGCTCCCGACAGGGGGGGACCCAGTACTTC. This translates into CATSSRQGGTQYF.

The rearrangement uses TRBV7-6 and TRBJ2-1; a possible D gene is TRBD2 (6 bases). The CDR3 is made up of 16 amino acids. Between the trimmed V and J ends, which lost 4 bases and 7 bases, there was a span of 20 bases. Germline V gene sequence: CDR1 SGHVS, CDR2 FNYEAQ. The CDR3 nucleotides read TGTGCCAGCAGCTCAAGCTTTAGCGGACGGGGAAATGAGCAGTTCTTC. It yields the protein CASSSSFSGRGNEQFF.

In its sample, this clone was seen a few times. V is TRBV18 and J is TRBJ2-7, with TRBD2 identical over 13 bases. The junction had 0 bases not matched to a gene; V was cut back by 2 bases and J by 2 bases. Germline loops: CDR1 KGHSH, CDR2 LQKENI. The CDR3 length is 15 residues. The CDR3 protein is CASSPTSGGAYEQYF. The CDR3 nucleotides are TGTGCCAGCTCACCAACTAGCGGGGGGGCCTACGAGCAGTACTTC.

DNA for the CDR3: TGTGCCAGCACCCGGGACAGGGAATTTGGTGAAGCTTTCTTT. Protein: CASTRDREFGEAFF. The V gene is TRBV2, the J gene TRBJ1-1; TRBD1 aligns across 9 bases. This CDR3 has 14 residues. The trim removed 7 bases at V and 7 bases at J, leaving 10 bases unmatched. Germline V lookup: CDR1 SNHLY, CDR2 FYNNEI.

This chain uses TRBV6-1 with TRBJ1-4; tentatively, D is TRBD1 (6 bases). Germline V gene sequence: CDR1 MNHNS, CDR2 SASEGT. Trimming took off 2 bases at V and 7 bases at J, with 20 bases between the two ends. The length of the CDR3 is 17 residues. The CDR3 loop reads CASSESVTGYRGEKLFF. DNA of the CDR3: TGTGCCAGCAGTGAATCTGTCACAGGGTACCGTGGTGAAAAACTGTTTTTT.